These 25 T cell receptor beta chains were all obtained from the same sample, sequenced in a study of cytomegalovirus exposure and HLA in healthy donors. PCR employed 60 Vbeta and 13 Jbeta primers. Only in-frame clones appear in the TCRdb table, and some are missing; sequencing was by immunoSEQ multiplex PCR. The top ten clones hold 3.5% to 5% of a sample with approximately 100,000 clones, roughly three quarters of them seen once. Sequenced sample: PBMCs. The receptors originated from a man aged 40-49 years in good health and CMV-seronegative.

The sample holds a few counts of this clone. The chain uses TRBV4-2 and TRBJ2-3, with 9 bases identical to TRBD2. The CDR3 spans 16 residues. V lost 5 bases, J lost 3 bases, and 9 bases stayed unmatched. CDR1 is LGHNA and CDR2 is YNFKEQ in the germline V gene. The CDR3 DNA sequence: TGTGCCAGCAGCTCCGGGACTAGCAACCCGACAGATACGCAGTATTTT. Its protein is CASSSGTSNPTDTQYF.

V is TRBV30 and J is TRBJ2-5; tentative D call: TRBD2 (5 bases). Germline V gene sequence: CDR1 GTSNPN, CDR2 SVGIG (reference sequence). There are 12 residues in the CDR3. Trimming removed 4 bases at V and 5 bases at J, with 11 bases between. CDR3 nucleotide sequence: TGTGCCTGGAAAAAGGGCGGGGAGACCCAGTACTTC. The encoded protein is CAWKKGGETQYF.

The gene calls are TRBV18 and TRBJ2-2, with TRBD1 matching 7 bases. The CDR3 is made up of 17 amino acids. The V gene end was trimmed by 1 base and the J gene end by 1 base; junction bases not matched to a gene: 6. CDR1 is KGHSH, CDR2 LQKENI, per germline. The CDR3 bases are TGTGCCAGCTCACCACGGGTCCAGGGGGTGAACACCGGGGAGCTGTTTTTT. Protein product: CASSPRVQGVNTGELFF.

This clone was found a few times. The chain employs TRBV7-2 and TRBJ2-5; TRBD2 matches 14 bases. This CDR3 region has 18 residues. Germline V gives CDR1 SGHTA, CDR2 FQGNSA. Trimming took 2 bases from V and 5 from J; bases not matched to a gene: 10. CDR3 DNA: TGTGCCAGCAGCTTAATCCCGACTAGCGGGGGGGCAGGGGAGACCCAGTACTTC. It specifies CASSLIPTSGGAGETQYF.

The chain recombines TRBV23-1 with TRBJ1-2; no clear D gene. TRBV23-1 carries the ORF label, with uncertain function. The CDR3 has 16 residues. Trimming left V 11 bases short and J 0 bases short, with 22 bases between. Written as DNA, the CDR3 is TGCGCCCCCCTCGGGAGGCTACCTAAAACTAACTATGGCTACACCTTC. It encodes CAPLGRLPKTNYGYTF.

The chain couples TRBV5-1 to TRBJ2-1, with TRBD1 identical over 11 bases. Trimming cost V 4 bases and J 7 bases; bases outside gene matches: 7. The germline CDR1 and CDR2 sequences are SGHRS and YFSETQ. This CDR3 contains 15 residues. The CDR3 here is CASSASGTGGNEQFF. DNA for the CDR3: TGCGCCAGCAGCGCCTCCGGGACAGGGGGAAATGAGCAGTTCTTC. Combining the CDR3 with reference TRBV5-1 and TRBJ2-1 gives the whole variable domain KAGVTQTPRYLIKTRGQQVTLSCSPISGHRSVSWYQQTPGQGLQFLFEYFSETQRNKGNFPGRFSGRQFSNSRSEMNVSTLELGDSALYLCASSASGTGGNEQFFGPGTRLTVL.

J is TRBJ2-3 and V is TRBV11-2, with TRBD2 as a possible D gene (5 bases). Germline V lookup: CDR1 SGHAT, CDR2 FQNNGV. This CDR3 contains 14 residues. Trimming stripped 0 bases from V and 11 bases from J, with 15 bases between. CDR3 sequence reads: CASSLDRALEGQYF. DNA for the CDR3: TGTGCCAGCAGCTTAGATCGGGCCCTCGAGGGGCAGTATTTT.

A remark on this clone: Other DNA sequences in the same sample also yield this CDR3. The CDR3 is CAWSTGQGRTEAFF. CDR3 DNA sequence: TGTGCCTGGAGTACGGGACAGGGAAGGACTGAAGCTTTCTTT. V is TRBV30 and J is TRBJ1-1; 9 bases agree with TRBD1. V trimming: 2 bases; J trimming: 5 bases; junction bases outside the gene matches: 6. CDR1 is GTSNPN, CDR2 SVGIG, per germline (reference sequence). This CDR3 comprises 14 residues.

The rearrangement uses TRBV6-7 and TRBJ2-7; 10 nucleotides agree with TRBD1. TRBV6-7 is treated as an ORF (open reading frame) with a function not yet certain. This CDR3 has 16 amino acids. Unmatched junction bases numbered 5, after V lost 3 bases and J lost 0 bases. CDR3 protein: CASSYPDRGGSYEQYV. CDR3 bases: TGTGCCAGCAGTTATCCGGACAGGGGGGGCTCCTACGAGCAGTACGTC.

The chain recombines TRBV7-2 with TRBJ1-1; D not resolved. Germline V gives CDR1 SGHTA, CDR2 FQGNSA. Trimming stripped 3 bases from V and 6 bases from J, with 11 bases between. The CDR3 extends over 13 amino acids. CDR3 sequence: CASSFGSWAEAFF. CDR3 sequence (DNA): TGTGCCAGCAGCTTCGGGTCCTGGGCTGAAGCTTTCTTT.

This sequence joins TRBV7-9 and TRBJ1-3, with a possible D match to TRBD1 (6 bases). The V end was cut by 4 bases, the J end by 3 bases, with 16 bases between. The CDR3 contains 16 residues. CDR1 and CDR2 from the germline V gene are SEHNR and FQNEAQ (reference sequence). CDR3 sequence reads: CASSSPDPGDGNTIYF. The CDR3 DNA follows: TGTGCCAGCAGCTCCCCTGACCCAGGGGATGGAAACACCATATATTTT.

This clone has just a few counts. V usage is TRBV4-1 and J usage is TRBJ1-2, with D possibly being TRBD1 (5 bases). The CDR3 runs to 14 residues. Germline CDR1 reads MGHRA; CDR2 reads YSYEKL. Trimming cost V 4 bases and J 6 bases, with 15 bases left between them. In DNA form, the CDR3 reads TGCGCCAGCAGCCCCAACGCAGGGTGGCATGGCTACACCTTC. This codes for CASSPNAGWHGYTF.

The DNA for the CDR3 is TGTGCCAGTAGTAGCGGACAGGGGGACACTGAAGCTTTCTTT. This encodes CASSSGQGDTEAFF. This rearrangement joins TRBV19 to TRBJ1-1; 10 bases are shared with TRBD1. CDR1 is LNHDA, CDR2 SQIVND, per germline (reference sequence). CDR3 length: 14 amino acids. Germline trimming cut 4 bases from V and 3 bases from J; bases unmatched to any gene: 2.

CDR3 sequence: CASSFRTETYGYTF. The CDR3 bases are TGTGCCAGCAGCTTTCGGACAGAAACCTATGGCTACACCTTC. The J gene is TRBJ1-2, the V gene TRBV7-2; TRBD1 might be the D (6 bases). The CDR3 covers 14 residues. Trimming stripped 3 bases from V and 4 bases from J, with 12 bases between. Germline CDR1 SGHTA, CDR2 FQGNSA.

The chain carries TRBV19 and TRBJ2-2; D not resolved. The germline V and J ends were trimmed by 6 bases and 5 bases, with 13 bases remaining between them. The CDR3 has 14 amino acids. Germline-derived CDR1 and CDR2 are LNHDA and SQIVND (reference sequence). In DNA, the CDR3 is TGTGCCAGTAGCTCCGCTTCTAGGACCGGGGAGCTGTTTTTT. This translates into CASSSASRTGELFF. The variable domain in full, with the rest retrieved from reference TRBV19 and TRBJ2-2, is DGGITQSPKYLFRKEGQNVTLSCEQNLNHDAMYWYRQDPGQGLRLIYYSQIVNDFQKGDIAEGYSVSREKKESFPLTVTSAQKNPTAFYLCASSSASRTGELFFGEGSRLTVL.

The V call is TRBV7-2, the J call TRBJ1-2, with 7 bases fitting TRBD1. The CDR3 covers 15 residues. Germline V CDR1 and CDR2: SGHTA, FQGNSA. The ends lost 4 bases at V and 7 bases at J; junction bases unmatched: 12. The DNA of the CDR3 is TGTGCCAGCAGCTCGGACAGGAGCCTTATGCGTGGCTACACCTTC. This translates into CASSSDRSLMRGYTF.

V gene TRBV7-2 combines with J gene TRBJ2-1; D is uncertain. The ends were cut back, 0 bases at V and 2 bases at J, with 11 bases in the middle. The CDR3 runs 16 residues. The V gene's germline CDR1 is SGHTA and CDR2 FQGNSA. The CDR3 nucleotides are TGTGCCAGCAGCTTAGCCCTAGGAACCGCCTACAATGAGCAGTTCTTC. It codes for CASSLALGTAYNEQFF. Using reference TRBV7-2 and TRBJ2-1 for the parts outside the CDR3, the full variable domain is GAGVSQSPSNKVTEKGKDVELRCDPISGHTALYWYRQSLGQGLEFLIYFQGNSAPDKSGLPSDRFSAERTGGSVSTLTIQRTQQEDSAVYLCASSLALGTAYNEQFFGPGTRLTVL.

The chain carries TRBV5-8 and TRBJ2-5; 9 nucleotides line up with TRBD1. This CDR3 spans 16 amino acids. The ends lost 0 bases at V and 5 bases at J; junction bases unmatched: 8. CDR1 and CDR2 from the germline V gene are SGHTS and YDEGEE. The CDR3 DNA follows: TGTGCCAGCAGCTTGGCCGGGACAGGGTTCGAGGAGACCCAGTACTTC. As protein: CASSLAGTGFEETQYF.

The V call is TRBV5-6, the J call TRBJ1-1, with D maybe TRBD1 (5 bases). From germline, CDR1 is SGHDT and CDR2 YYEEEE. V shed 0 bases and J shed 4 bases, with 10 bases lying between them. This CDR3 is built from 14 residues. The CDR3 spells CASSLEGLGTEAFF. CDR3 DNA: TGTGCCAGCAGCTTGGAGGGGTTGGGCACTGAAGCTTTCTTT.

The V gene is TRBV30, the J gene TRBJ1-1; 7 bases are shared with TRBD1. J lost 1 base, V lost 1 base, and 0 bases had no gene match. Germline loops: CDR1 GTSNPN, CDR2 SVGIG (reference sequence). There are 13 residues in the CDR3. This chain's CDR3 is CAWSGTGNTEAFF. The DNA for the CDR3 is TGTGCCTGGAGTGGGACAGGGAACACTGAAGCTTTCTTT.

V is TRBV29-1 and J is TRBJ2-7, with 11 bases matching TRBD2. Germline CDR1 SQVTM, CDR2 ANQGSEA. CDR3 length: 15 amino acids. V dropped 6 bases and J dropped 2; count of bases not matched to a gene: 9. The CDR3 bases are TGCAGCGTGCGGAAACTAGCGGGGGCCGCCTACGAGCAGTACTTC. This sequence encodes CSVRKLAGAAYEQYF.

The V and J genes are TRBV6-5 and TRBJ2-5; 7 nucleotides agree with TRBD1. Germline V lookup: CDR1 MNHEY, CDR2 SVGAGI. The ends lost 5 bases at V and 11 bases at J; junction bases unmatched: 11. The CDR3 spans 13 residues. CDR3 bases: TGTGCCAGCAGTACTGACAGGGTTCGAGAGCAGTACTTC. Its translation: CASSTDRVREQYF.

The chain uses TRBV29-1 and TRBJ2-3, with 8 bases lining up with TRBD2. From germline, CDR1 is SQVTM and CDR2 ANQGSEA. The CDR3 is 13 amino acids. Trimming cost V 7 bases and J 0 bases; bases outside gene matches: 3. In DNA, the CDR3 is TGCAGCGAGAGCGGGGGAAGCACAGATACGCAGTATTTT. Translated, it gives CSESGGSTDTQYF.

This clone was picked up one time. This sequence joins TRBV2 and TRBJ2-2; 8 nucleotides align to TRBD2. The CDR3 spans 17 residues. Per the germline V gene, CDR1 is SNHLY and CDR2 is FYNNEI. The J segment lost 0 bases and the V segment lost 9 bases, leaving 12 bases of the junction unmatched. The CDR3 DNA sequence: TGTGCCAGGAATGGTGCGGGGGGTAGTTCGAACACCGGGGAGCTGTTTTTT. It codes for CARNGAGGSSNTGELFF.

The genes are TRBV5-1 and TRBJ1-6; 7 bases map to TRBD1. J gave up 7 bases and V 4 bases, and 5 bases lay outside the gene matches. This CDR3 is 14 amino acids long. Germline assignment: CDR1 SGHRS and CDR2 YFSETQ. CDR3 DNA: TGCGCCAGCAGCGCCGGGACAGAAAATTCACCCCTCCACTTT. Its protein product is CASSAGTENSPLHF.